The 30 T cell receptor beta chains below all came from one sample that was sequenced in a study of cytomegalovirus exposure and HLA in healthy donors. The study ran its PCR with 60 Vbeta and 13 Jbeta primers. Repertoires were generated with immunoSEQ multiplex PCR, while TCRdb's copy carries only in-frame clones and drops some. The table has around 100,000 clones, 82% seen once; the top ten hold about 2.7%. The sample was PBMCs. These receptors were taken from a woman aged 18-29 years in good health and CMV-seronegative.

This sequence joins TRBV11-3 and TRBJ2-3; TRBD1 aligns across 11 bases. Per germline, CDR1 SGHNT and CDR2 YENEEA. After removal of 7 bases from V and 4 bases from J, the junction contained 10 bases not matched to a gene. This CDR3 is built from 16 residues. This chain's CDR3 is CASTEGTGGQADTQYF. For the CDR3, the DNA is TGTGCCAGCACCGAAGGGACAGGGGGGCAAGCAGATACGCAGTATTTT.

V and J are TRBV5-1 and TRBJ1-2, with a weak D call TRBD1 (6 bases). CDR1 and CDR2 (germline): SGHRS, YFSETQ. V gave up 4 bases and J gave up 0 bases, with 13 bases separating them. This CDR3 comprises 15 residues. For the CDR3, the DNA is TGCGCCAGCAGCCCCGGGACAACGACTAACTATGGCTACACCTTC. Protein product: CASSPGTTTNYGYTF. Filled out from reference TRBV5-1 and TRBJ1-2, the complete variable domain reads KAGVTQTPRYLIKTRGQQVTLSCSPISGHRSVSWYQQTPGQGLQFLFEYFSETQRNKGNFPGRFSGRQFSNSRSEMNVSTLELGDSALYLCASSPGTTTNYGYTFGSGTRLTVV.

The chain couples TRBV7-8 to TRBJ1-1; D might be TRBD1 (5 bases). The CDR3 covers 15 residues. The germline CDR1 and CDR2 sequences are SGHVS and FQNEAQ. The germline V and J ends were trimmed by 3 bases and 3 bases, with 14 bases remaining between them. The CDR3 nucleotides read TGTGCCAGCAGCTTGACCGACAGATTCGACACTGAAGCTTTCTTT. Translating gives CASSLTDRFDTEAFF. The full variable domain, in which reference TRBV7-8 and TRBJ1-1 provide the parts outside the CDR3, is GAGVSQSPRYKVAKRGQDVALRCDPISGHVSLFWYQQALGQGPEFLTYFQNEAQLDKSGLPSDRFFAERPEGSVSTLKIQRTQQEDSAVYLCASSLTDRFDTEAFFGQGTRLTVV.

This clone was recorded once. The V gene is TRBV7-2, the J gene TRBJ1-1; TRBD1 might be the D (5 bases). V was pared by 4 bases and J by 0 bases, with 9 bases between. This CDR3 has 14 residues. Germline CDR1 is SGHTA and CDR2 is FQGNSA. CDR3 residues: CASSSVGVNTEAFF. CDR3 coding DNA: TGTGCCAGCAGCTCGGTAGGGGTGAACACTGAAGCTTTCTTT.

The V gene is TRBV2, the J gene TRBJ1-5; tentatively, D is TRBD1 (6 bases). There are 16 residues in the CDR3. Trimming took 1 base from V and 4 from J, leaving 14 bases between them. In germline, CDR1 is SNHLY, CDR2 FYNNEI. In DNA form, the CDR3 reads TGTGCCAGCAGTGAAGAGGACAGCCCAATTAATCAGCCCCAGCATTTT. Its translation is CASSEEDSPINQPQHF.

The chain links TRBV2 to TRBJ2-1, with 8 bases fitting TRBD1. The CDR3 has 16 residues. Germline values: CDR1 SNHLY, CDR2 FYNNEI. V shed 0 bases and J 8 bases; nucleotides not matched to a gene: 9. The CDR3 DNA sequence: TGTGCCAGCAGTGAAGCGCCTCAGGGGGCGCAACATGAGCAGTTCTTC. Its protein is CASSEAPQGAQHEQFF. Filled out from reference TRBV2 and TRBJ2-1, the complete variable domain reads EPEVTQTPSHQVTQMGQEVILRCVPISNHLYFYWYRQILGQKVEFLVSFYNNEISEKSEIFDDQFSVERPDGSNFTLKIRSTKLEDSAMYFCASSEAPQGAQHEQFFGPGTRLTVL.

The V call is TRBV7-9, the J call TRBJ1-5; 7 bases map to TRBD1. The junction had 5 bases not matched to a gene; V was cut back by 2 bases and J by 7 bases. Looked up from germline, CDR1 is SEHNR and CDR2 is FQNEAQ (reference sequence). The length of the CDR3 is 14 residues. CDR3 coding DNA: TGTGCCAGCAGCTTAACAGGGGCGGAGCAGCCCCAGCATTTT. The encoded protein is CASSLTGAEQPQHF.

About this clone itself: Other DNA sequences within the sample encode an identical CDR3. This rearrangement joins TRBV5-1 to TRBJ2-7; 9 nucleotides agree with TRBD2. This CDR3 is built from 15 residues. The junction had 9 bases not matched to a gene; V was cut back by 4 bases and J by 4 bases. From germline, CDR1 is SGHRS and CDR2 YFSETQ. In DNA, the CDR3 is TGCGCCAGCAGCCCGACGACTAGCGGAGCATACGAGCAGTACTTC. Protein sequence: CASSPTTSGAYEQYF.

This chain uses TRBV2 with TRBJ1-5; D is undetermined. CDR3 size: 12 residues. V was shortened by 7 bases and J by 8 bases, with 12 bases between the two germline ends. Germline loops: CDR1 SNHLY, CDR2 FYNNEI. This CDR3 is CASTGLGKPQHF. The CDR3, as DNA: TGTGCCAGCACCGGTTTGGGCAAGCCCCAGCATTTT.

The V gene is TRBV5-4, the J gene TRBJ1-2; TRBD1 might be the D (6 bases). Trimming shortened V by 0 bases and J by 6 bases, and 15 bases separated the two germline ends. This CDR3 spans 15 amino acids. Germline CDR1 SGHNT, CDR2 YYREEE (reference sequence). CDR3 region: CASSLAWQGFNGYTF. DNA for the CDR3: TGTGCCAGCAGCTTGGCCTGGCAGGGGTTTAATGGCTACACCTTC. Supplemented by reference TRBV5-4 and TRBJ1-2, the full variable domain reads ETGVTQSPTHLIKTRGQQVTLRCSSQSGHNTVSWYQQALGQGPQFIFQYYREEENGRGNFPPRFSGLQFPNYSSELNVNALELDDSALYLCASSLAWQGFNGYTFGSGTRLTVV.

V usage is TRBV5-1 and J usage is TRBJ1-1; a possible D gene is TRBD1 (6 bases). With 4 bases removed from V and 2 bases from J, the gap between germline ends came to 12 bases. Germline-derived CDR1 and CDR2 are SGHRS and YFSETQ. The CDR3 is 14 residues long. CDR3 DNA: TGCGCCAGCAGCGGGGGCCGAACCAACACTGAAGCTTTCTTT. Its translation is CASSGGRTNTEAFF. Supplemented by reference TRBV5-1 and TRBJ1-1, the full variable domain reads KAGVTQTPRYLIKTRGQQVTLSCSPISGHRSVSWYQQTPGQGLQFLFEYFSETQRNKGNFPGRFSGRQFSNSRSEMNVSTLELGDSALYLCASSGGRTNTEAFFGQGTRLTVV.

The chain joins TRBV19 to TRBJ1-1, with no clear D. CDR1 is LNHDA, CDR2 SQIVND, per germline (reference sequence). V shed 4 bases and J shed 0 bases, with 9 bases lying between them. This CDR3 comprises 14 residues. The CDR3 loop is CASSKTDLNTEAFF. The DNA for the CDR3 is TGTGCCAGTAGTAAAACAGATTTGAACACTGAAGCTTTCTTT.

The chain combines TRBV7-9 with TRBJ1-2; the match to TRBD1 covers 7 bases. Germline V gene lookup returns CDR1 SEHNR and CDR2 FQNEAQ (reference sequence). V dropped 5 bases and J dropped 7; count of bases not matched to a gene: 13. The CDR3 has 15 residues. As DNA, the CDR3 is TGTGCCAGCAGCCCTAGTAACGACAGGGTGCGTGGCTACACCTTC. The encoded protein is CASSPSNDRVRGYTF.

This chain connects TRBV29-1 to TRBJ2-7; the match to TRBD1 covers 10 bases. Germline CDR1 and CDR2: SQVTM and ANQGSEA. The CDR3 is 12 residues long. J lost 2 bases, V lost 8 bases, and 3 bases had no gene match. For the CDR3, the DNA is TGCAGCTTTGGGACAGGGGCCTACGAGCAGTACTTC. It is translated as CSFGTGAYEQYF.

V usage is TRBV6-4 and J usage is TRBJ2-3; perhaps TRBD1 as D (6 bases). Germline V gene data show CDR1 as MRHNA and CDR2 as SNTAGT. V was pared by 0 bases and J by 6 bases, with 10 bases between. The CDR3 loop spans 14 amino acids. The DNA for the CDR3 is TGTGCCAGCAGTGACTCTGGACAGCAGGATACGCAGTATTTT. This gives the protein CASSDSGQQDTQYF.

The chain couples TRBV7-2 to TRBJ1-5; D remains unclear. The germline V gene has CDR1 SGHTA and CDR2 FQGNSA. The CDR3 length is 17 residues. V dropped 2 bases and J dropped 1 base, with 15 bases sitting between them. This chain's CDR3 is CASSLTRGLRSNQPQHF. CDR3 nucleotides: TGTGCCAGCAGCTTAACTCGAGGGTTAAGGAGCAATCAGCCCCAGCATTTT. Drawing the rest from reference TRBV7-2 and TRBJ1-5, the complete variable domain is GAGVSQSPSNKVTEKGKDVELRCDPISGHTALYWYRQSLGQGLEFLIYFQGNSAPDKSGLPSDRFSAERTGGSVSTLTIQRTQQEDSAVYLCASSLTRGLRSNQPQHFGDGTRLSIL.

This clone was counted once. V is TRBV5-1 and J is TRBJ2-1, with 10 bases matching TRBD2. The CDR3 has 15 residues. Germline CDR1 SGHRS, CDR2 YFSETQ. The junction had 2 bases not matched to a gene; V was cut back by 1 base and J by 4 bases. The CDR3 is CASSLTSGDYNEQFF. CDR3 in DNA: TGCGCCAGCAGCTTGACTAGCGGGGATTACAATGAGCAGTTCTTC.

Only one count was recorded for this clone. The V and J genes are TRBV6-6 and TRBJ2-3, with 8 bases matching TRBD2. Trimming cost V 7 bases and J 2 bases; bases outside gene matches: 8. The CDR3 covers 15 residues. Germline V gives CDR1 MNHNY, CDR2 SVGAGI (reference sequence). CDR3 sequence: CASTSGRGATDTQYF. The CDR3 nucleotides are TGTGCCAGCACTTCTGGGCGGGGGGCCACAGATACGCAGTATTTT.

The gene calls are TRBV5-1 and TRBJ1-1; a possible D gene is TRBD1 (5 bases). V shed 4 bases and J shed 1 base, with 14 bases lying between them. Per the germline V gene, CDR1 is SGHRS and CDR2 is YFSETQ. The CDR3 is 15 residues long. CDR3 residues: CASSLRDLGNTEAFF. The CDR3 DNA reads TGCGCCAGCAGCCTCAGGGACTTGGGGAACACTGAAGCTTTCTTT.

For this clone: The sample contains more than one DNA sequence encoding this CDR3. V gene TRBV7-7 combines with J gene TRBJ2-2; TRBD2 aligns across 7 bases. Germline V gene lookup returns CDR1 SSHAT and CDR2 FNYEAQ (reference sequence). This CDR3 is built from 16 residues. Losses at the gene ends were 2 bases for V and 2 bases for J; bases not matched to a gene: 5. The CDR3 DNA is TGTGCCAGCAGCTTAAGGGCTAGCGGAAACACCGGGGAGCTGTTTTTT. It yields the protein CASSLRASGNTGELFF.

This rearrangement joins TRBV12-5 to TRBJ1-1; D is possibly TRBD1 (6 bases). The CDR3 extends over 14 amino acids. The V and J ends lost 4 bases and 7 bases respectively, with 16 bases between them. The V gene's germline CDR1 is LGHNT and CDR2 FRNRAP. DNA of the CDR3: TGTGCTAGTGGTTCCTCGGGGGGCGCGTATGAAGCTTTCTTT. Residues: CASGSSGGAYEAFF.

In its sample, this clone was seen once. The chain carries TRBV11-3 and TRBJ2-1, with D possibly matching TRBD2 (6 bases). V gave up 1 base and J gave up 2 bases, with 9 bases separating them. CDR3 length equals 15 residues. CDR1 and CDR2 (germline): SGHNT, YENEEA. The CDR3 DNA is TGTGCCAGCAGCTTAGGAGGGAGGCCCTACAATGAGCAGTTCTTC. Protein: CASSLGGRPYNEQFF.

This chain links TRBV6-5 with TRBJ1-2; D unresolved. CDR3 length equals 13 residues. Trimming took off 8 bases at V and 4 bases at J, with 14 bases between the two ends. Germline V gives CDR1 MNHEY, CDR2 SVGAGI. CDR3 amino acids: CASHPAGSYGYTF. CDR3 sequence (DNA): TGTGCCAGCCACCCTGCGGGGTCCTATGGCTACACCTTC.

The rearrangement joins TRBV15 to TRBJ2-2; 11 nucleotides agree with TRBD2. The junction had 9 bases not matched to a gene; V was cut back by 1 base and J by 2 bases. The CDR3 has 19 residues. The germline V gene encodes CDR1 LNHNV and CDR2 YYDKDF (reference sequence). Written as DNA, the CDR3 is TGTGCCACCAGCAGAGTGGCCCAGACTAGCGGGACAAACACCGGGGAGCTGTTTTTT. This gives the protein CATSRVAQTSGTNTGELFF.

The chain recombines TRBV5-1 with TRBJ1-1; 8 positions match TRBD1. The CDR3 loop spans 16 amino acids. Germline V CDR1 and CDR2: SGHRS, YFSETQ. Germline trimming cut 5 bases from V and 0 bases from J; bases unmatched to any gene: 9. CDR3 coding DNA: TGCGCCAGCAGAGGAGACAGGGGAGAGATGAACACTGAAGCTTTCTTT. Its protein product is CASRGDRGEMNTEAFF.

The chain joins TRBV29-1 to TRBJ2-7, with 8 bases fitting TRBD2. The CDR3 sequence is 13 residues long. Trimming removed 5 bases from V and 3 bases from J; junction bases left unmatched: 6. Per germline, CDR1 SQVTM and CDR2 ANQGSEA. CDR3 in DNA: TGCAGCGTTCTCACTAGCGGCGGCTACGAGCAGTACTTC. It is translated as CSVLTSGGYEQYF.

Written as DNA, the CDR3 is TGTGCCAGCAGCACAGGGGGCTTGAACACCGGGGAGCTGTTTTTT. This codes for CASSTGGLNTGELFF. The chain recombines TRBV27 with TRBJ2-2; 9 nucleotides align to TRBD1. The CDR3 totals 15 residues. Trimming removed 6 bases from V and 1 base from J; junction bases left unmatched: 3. From germline, CDR1 is MNHEY and CDR2 SMNVEV (reference sequence).

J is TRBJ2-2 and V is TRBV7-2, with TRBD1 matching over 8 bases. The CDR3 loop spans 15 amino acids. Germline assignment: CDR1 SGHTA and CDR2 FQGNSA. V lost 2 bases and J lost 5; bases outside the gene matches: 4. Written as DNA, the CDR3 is TGTGCCAGCAGCTTACAGGGGGCCGGAACCGGGGAGCTGTTTTTT. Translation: CASSLQGAGTGELFF.

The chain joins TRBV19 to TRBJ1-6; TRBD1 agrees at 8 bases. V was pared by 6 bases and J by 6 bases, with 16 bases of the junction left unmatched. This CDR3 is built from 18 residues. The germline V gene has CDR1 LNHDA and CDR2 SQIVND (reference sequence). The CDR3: CASRGGTGSTAGNSPLHF. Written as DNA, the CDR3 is TGTGCCAGTAGAGGGGGGACAGGATCTACGGCAGGTAATTCACCCCTCCACTTT.

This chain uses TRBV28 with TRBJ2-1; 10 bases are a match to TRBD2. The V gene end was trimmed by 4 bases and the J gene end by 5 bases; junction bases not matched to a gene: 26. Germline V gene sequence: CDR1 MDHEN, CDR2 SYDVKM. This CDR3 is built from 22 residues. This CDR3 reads CASSSGGRMSRASGSNDNEQFF. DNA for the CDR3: TGTGCCAGCAGTTCTGGTGGACGGATGAGCCGAGCTAGCGGGAGTAATGACAATGAGCAGTTCTTC.